This T cell receptor (beta chain) was recorded in a study of Ad26.COV2.S vaccination and SARS-CoV-2 variants. The overall study: Ad26.COV2.S shots went into the muscle once or twice, 56 days apart.

From germline, CDR1 is WNHNN and CDR2 SYGVQD (reference sequence). The CDR3 is made up of 17 amino acids. V trimming: 0 bases; J trimming: 3 bases; junction bases outside the gene matches: 5. Clones were read by immunoSEQ multiplex PCR, and TCRdb kept only the in-frame ones, dropping some. Of approximately 410,000 clones in the sample, roughly 90% were seen once. Treatment specified: roughly 20 received Ad26.COV2.S at low or high dose, single or two shots; five or six received placebo; per-sample allocation not given. Sampling took place 63 days after the first vaccine or placebo injection. The V and J genes are TRBV10-1 and TRBJ2-7; 13 nucleotides agree with TRBD2. The sample in question was peripheral blood, obtained in a trial of Ad26.COV2.S vaccine versus placebo. The source is a person aged 18 to 59 who received the Ad26.COV2.S COVID-19 vaccine or a placebo. In DNA, the CDR3 is TGCGCCAGCAGTGAGTCCCCCCGGACTAGCGGGGGCTACGAGCAGTACTTC. Translated: CASSESPRTSGGYEQYF.